This TCR beta chain was recorded in a study of T-cell reconstitution after alpha-beta-depleted transplantation in children. Study-wide results and limits: Alpha-beta T cells present about two months after transplant were reported to originate from several hundred expanded graft clones. High day-60 TCRbeta diversity in some patients came from surviving recipient T cells and thymic progenitors. Newly generated T cells supplied most T-cell counts and diversity one year post-transplant.

Unique molecular identifiers were used in preparing the TCRbeta library. TCRdb analysed the PCR reads with MiXCR anew, one entry per CDR3 protein. The sample holds about 1,000,000 distinct CDR3 sequences; roughly 31% are singletons and the top ten take about 28%. A few counts support this clonotype. The antigen remains undetermined. The CDR3 is made up of 15 amino acids. V lost 5 bases to trimming and J lost 5 bases, with 18 bases between them. Per germline, CDR1 MNHEY and CDR2 SMNVEV (reference sequence). The V call is TRBV27, the J call TRBJ1-1; D perhaps matches TRBD1 (6 bases). The sequence was collected from a boy less than two years old who had a stem cell transplant for SCID, so the T cells may come from the graft donor. The sequencing here drew on PBMCs, mostly from graft donor cells, taken 360 days after TCRalphabeta/CD19-depleted stem cell transplant. The CDR3 spells CASSISWAGATEAFF. CDR3 DNA: TGTGCCAGCAGTATAAGCTGGGCAGGGGCGACTGAAGCTTTCTTT.